This T cell receptor (beta chain) was obtained from a study of beta chain features in type 1 diabetes. Overall study context: Age, gender and cell yields were similar between patients and healthy donors. General study findings and limits: TCRB CDR3s were moderately but significantly shorter in Type 1 diabetes patients in all four CD4+ subsets. Among patients, naive, central memory and Treg TCRB repertoires appeared more similar than among healthy donors.

The investigators reverse transcribed all of the isolated RNA, so they sequenced expressed TCRB transcripts. Method: immunoSEQ multiplex PCR; TCRdb's copy keeps in-frame clones and lacks some. The sample yields 52,000 or so clones, 50% to 55% seen once. In this sample, this clone turned up a few times. What it binds is unknown. The V gene end was trimmed by 0 bases and the J gene end by 4 bases; junction bases not matched to a gene: 12. Germline values: CDR1 WSHSY, CDR2 SAAADI. The CDR3 runs 18 residues. One heparinised blood draw, averaging approximately 120 mL, came from each donor. Naive, central memory, regulatory and stem cell-like memory cells within the CD4+ compartment were sorted using CD45RO/CCR7/CD25/CD127/CD95/CD27.

This clonotype originated in a woman in her thirties or forties with type 1 diabetes. The sequenced sample was Tregs from blood. This chain joins TRBV10-2 and TRBJ2-7; 10 bases agree with TRBD1. The CDR3 DNA reads TGCGCCAGCAGTGAGTCGGCTGGGGACAGGGGCATTTTGTACGAGCAGTACTTC. Translating gives CASSESAGDRGILYEQYF.